This T cell receptor (beta chain) is from a study of low-dose radiotherapy and immunotherapy resistance in tumors (dated by TCRdb to between 2022 and 2023). Regarding the study in general: Patients in Cohort 1 were given 0.5 Gy per fraction every 2 weeks, and the prescribed total PTV dose was 6.5 Gy. Every two weeks, patients got intravenous cyclophosphamide at 200 mg/m2, given one day ahead of each radiation and immunotherapy administration. Patients took aspirin 300 mg orally once daily for four cycles, starting on cycle 1 day 1. Nivolumab and ipilimumab were both given intravenously, with nivolumab at a 240 mg flat dose every two weeks and ipilimumab at 1 mg/kg every six weeks. Patients in Cohort 2 were given 1 Gy per fraction every two weeks, for a total of 13 Gy across 26 weeks. Eight patients were included in the translational analysis, namely three from the first dose cohort plus the first five from the second dose cohort. The trial did not randomize participants into treatment groups.

TCRdb names Illumina HiSeq 2500 as the instrument used. Superscript III and a set of TRAV- and TRBV-specific primers were used to synthesize first-strand cDNA, so that both TCRalpha and TCRbeta chains were covered. TCRs were amplified with Phusion for 20 PCR cycles, with a constant-region primer paired with the adapter attached to the V primers. Isolated mRNA was amplified with the MessageAmp II aRNA Amplification Kit, using a roughly 15-hour in vitro transcription at 37°C. The Dynabeads mRNA DIRECT Purification Kit was used to isolate mRNA for TCR sequencing. Indexed Illumina adapters were added in a second approximately 24-cycle Phusion PCR, and the resulting products were purified with AMPure XP beads. The paper's data handling went like this. Using custom Perl scripts, TCR sequences encoding the same protein were pooled, out-of-frame sequences were removed, and the abundance of each clonotype was computed. Any TCR sequence backed by just one read was left out of the analysis. Among the metrics used to describe the repertoires were Shannon entropy, Gini index, clonality, richness, and the frequency of TCRs shared between repertoires. TCRdb redid the processing of the public reads, applying fastp at Q25 and MiXCR, and retained in-frame beta chains. Each record represents a unique CDR3 protein, reported with the most common genes and DNA among its rows. V and J calls and clone size were set by TCRdb, not the authors. This sample gives 65,000 to 95,000 distinct CDR3 sequences in total; 15% to 20% of them show up just once. The ten largest clonotypes hold approximately 1.5% of the sample.

The time point label on this specimen signifies: after trial treatment. The sample's treatment or condition label is to be understood as: LDRT plus nivolumab, ipilimumab, low-dose cyclophosphamide and aspirin (RACIN trial). Donors were enrolled in RACIN, a single-arm phase I dose-escalation trial combining nivolumab, ipilimumab, aspirin, low-dose cyclophosphamide and low-dose radiotherapy. To be eligible, a patient needed to have an advanced solid tumor that was TIL-negative. This clonotype was observed at least ten times. The specificity of this receptor is unknown. No clone much larger than this one lies a single base away; base qualities are absent. In the germline V gene, CDR1 corresponds to MDHEN and CDR2 to SYDVKM. From the cysteine up to the phenylalanine, the CDR3 has a length of 13 residues. Only CDR3 DNA remains: 39 bases, in frame from the first base. V ends up 3 bases short and J 7 bases short, with an unmatched junction base count of 5.

The sample here was PBMCs, taken after low-dose radiotherapy plus immunotherapy. The receptor chain draws on TRBV28 and TRBJ1-2, with 7 bases matching TRBD1. The source of this sequence is a male donor with prostate cancer. CDR3 protein: CASSLGGGRGYTF. The DNA is TGTGCCAGCAGTTTGGGAGGGGGCCGTGGCTACACCTTC.